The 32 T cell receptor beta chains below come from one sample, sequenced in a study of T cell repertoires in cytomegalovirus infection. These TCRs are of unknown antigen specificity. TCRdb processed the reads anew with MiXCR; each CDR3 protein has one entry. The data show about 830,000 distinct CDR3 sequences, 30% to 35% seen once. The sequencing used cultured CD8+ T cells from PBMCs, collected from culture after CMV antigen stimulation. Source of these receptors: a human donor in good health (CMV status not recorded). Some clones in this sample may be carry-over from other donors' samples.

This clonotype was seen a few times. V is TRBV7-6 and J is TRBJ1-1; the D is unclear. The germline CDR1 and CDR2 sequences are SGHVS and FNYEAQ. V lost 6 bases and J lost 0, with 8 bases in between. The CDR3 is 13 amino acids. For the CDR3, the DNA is TGTGCCAGCAGTGGGGTTTTGAACACTGAAGCTTTCTTT. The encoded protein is CASSGVLNTEAFF.

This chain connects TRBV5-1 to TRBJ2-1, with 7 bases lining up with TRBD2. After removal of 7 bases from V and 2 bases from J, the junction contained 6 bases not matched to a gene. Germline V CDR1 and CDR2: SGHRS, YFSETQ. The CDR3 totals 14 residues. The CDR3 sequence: CASWGGGTYNEQFF. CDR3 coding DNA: TGCGCCAGCTGGGGGGGGGGAACCTACAATGAGCAGTTCTTC.

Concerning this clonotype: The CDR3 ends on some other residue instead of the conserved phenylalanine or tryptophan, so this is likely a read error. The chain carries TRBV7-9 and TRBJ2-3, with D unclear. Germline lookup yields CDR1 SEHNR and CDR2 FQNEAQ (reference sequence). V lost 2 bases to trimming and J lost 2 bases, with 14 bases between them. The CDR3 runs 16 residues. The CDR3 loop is CASSLKGSGATDTQYS. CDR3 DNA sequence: TGTGCCAGCAGCTTAAAGGGATCAGGTGCCACAGATACGCAGTATTCT.

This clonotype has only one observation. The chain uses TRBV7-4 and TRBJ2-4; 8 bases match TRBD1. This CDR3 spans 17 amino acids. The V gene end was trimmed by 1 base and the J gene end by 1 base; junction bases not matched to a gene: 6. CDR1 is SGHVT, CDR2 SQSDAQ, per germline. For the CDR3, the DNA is TGTGCCAGCAGCTTAGTTTGGCAGGGGGCGGCCAAAAACATTCAGTACTTC. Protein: CASSLVWQGAAKNIQYF.

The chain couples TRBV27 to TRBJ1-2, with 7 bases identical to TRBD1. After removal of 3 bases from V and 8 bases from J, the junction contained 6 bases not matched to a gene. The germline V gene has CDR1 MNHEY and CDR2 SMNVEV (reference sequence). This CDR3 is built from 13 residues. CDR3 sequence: CASSFEGAYGYTF. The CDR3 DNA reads TGTGCCAGCAGTTTTGAGGGGGCGTACGGCTACACCTTC.

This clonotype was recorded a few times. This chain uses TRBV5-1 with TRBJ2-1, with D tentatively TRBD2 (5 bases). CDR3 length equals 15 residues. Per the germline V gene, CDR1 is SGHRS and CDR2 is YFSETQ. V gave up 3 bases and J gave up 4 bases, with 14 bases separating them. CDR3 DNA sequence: TGCGCCAGCAGCTCGGAGGCCGGCGCTTACAATGAGCAGTTCTTC. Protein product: CASSSEAGAYNEQFF.

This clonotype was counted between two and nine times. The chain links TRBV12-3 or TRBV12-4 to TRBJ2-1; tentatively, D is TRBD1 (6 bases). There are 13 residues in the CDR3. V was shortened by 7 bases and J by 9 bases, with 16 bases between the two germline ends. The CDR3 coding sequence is TGTGCCAGCAACCTGAACAGGGTTCCTGAGCAGTTCTTC. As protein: CASNLNRVPEQFF.

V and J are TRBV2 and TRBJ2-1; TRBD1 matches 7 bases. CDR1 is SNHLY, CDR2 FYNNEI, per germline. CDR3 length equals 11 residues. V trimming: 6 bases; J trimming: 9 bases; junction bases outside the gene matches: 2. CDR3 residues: CASSDRVEQFF. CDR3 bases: TGTGCCAGCAGCGACAGGGTTGAGCAGTTCTTC.

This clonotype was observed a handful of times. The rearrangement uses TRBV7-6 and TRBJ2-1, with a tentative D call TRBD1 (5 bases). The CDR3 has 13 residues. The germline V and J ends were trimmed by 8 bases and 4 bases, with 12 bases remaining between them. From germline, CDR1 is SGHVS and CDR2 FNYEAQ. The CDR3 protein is CASATTVYNEQFF. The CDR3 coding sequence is TGTGCCAGCGCAACGACAGTATACAATGAGCAGTTCTTC.

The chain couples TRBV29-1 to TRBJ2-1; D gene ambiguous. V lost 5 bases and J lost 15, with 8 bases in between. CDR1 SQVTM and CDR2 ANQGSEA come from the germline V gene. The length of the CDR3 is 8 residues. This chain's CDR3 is CSVSNLFF. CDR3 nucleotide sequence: TGCAGCGTTAGTAACCTGTTCTTC.

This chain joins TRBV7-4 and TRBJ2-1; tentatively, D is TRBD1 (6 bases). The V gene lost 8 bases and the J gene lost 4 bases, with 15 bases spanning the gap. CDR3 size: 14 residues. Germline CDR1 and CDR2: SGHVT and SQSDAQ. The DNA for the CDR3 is TGTGCCAGCTGGGGGCTAGGGAAATACAATGAGCAGTTCTTC. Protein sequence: CASWGLGKYNEQFF. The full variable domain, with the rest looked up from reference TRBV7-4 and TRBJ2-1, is GAGVSQSPRYKVAKRGRDVALRCDSISGHVTLYWYRQTLGQGSEVLTYSQSDAQRDKSGRPSGRFSAERPERSVSTLKIQRTEQGDSAVYLCASWGLGKYNEQFFGPGTRLTVL.

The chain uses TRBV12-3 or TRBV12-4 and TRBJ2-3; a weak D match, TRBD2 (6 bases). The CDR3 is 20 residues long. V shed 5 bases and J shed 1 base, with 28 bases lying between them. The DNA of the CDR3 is TGTGCCAGCAGTCTCCGACTAGTGGGGGGAACTAGAGACCGCACAGATACGCAGTATTTT. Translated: CASSLRLVGGTRDRTDTQYF.

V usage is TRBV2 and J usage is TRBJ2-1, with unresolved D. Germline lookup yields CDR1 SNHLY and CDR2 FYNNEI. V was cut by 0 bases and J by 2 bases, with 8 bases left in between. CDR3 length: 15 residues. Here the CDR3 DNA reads TGTGCCAGCAGTGAAGCAGGCAGCCCCTACAATGAGCAGTTCTTC. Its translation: CASSEAGSPYNEQFF.

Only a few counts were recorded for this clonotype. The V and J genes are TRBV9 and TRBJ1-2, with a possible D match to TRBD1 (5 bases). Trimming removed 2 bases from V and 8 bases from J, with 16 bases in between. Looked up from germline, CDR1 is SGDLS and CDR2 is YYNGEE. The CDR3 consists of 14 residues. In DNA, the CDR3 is TGTGCCAGCAGCGTGGGTGGGGGTCGAGCCGGCTACACCTTC. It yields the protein CASSVGGGRAGYTF.

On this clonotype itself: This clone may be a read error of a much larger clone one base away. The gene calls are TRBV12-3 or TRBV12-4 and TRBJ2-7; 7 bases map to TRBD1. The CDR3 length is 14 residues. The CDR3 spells CVSTFGQGDYEQYF. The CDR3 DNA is TGTGTCAGCACCTTCGGCCAGGGGGACTACGAGCAGTACTTC.

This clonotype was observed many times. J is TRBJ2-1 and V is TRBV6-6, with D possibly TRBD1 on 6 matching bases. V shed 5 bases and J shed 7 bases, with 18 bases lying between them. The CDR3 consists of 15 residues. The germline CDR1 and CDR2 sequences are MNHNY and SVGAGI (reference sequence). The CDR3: CASSLSGGRVNEQFF. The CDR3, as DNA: TGTGCCAGCAGTCTCAGTGGGGGCCGGGTTAATGAGCAGTTCTTC.

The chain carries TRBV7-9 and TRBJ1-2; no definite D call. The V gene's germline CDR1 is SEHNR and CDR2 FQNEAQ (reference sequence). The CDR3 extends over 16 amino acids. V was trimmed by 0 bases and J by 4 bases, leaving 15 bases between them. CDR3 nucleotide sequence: TGTGCCAGCAGCTTAGCGGCCGGCAGCTCAAGCTATGGCTACACCTTC. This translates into CASSLAAGSSSYGYTF.

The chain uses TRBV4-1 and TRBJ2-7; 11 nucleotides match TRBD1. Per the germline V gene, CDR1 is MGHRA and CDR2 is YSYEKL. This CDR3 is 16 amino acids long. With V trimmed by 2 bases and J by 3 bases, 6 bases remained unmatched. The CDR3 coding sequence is TGCGCCAGCAGCCAAAGGATGGACAGGGGGCTCTACGAGCAGTACTTC. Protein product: CASSQRMDRGLYEQYF.

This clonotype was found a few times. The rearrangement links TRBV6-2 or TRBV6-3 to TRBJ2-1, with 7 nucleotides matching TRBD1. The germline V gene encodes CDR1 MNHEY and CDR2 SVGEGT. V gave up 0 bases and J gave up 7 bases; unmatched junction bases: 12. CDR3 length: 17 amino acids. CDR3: CASSYSFYDREKNEQFF. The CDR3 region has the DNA TGTGCCAGCAGTTACTCCTTTTACGACAGGGAAAAGAATGAGCAGTTCTTC.

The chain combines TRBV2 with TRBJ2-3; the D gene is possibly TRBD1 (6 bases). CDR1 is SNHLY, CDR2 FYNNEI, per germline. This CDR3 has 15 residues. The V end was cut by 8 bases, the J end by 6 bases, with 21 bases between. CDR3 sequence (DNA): TGTGCCAGCCGAAAGGCAGGGGCCTTGGGGGATACGCAGTATTTT. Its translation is CASRKAGALGDTQYF.

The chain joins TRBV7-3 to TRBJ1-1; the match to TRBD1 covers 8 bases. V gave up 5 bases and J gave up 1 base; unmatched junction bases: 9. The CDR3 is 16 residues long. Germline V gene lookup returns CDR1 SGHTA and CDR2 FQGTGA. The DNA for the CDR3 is TGTGCCAGCAGCGACGGGACAGGCCCCAGGAACACTGAAGCTTTCTTT. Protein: CASSDGTGPRNTEAFF.

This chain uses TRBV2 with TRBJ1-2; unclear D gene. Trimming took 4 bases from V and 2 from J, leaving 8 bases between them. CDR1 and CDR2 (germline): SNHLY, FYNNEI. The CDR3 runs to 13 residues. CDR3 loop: CASSGPKNYGYTF. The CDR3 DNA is TGTGCCAGCAGTGGTCCGAAAAACTATGGCTACACCTTC. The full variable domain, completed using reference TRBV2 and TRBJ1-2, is EPEVTQTPSHQVTQMGQEVILRCVPISNHLYFYWYRQILGQKVEFLVSFYNNEISEKSEIFDDQFSVERPDGSNFTLKIRSTKLEDSAMYFCASSGPKNYGYTFGSGTRLTVV.

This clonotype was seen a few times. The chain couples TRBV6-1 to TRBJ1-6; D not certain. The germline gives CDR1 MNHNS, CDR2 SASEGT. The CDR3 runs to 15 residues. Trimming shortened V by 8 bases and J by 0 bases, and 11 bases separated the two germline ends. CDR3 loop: CASLKTDSYNSPLHF. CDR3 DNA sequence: TGTGCCAGCTTAAAAACGGACTCCTATAATTCACCCCTCCACTTT.

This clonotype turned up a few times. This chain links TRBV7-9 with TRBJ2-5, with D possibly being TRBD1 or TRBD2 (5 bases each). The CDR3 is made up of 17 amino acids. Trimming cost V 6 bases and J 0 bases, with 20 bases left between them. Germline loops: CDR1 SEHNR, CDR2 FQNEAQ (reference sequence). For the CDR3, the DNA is TGTGCCAGCAGTCTCCGGGACGGCGGGTTATACCAAGAGACCCAGTACTTC. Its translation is CASSLRDGGLYQETQYF. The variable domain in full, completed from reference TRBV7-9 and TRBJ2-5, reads DTGVSQNPRHKITKRGQNVTFRCDPISEHNRLYWYRQTLGQGPEFLTYFQNEAQLEKSRLLSDRFSAERPKGSFSTLEIQRTEQGDSAMYLCASSLRDGGLYQETQYFGPGTRLLVL.

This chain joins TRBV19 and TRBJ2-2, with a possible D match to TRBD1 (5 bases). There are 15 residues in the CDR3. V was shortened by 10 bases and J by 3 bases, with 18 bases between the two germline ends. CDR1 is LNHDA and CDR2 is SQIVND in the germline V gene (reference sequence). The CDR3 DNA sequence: TGTGCCACCGAAGATGGCAGGGCAGACACCGGGGAGCTGTTTTTT. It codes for CATEDGRADTGELFF.

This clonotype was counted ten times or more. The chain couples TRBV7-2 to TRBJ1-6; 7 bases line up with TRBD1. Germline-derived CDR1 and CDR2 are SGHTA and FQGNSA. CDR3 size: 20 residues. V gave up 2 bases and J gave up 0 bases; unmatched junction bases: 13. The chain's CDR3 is CASSLRALARGSSYNSPLHF. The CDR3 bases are TGTGCCAGCAGCTTAAGGGCCCTCGCCAGGGGGAGCTCCTATAATTCACCCCTCCACTTT. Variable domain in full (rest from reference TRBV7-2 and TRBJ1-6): GAGVSQSPSNKVTEKGKDVELRCDPISGHTALYWYRQSLGQGLEFLIYFQGNSAPDKSGLPSDRFSAERTGGSVSTLTIQRTQQEDSAVYLCASSLRALARGSSYNSPLHFGNGTRLTVT.

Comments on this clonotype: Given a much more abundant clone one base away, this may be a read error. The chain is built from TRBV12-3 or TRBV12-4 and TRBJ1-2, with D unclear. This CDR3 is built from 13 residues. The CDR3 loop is CVSRYGSGYGYTF. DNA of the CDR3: TGTGTCAGCCGTTACGGGTCAGGTTATGGCTACACCTTC.

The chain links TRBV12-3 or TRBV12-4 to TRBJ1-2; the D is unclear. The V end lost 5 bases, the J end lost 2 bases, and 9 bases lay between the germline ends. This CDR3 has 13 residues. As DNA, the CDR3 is TGTGCCAGCAGTAACCCGGGGAACTATGGCTACACCTTC. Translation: CASSNPGNYGYTF.

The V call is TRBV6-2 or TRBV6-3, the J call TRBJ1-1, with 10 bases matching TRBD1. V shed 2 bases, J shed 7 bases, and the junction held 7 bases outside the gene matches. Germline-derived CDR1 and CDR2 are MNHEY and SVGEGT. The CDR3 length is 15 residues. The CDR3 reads CASSYPGQGFGEAFF. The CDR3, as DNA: TGTGCCAGCAGTTACCCGGGACAGGGGTTTGGTGAAGCTTTCTTT.

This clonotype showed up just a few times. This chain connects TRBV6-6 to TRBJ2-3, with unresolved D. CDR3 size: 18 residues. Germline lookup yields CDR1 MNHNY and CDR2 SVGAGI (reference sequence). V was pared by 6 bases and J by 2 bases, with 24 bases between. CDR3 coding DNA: TGTGCCAGCAGCTCGCTTTTACTGGGTAGGGTGGCCACAGATACGCAGTATTTT. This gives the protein CASSSLLLGRVATDTQYF.

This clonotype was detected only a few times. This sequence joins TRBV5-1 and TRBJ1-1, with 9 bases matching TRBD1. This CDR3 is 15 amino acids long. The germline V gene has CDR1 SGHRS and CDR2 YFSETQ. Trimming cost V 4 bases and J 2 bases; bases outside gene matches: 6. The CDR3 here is CASSRFTGGNTEAFF. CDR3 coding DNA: TGCGCCAGCAGCAGATTCACAGGGGGCAACACTGAAGCTTTCTTT.

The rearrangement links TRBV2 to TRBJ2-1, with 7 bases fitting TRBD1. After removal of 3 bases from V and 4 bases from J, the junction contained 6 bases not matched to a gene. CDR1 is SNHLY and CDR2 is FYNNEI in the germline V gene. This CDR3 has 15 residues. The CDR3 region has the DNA TGTGCCAGCAGTGAGAGACAGGGAACATACAATGAGCAGTTCTTC. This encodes CASSERQGTYNEQFF.